What follows are 4 T cell receptor beta chains derived from one specimen sequenced in a study of T-cell memory formation after mild COVID-19. MiXCR, applied by TCRdb to the 5' RACE reads, yields one record per CDR3 protein. The repertoire holds about 470,000 distinct CDR3 sequences, with about 23% as singletons. The sequenced sample consisted of PBMCs or a T cell subset sorted from them (not recorded which). These receptors originate from an adult woman who had mild COVID-19 (a few samples of this study predate the infection). Cell type and time point are not known.

The V call is TRBV13, the J call TRBJ1-1; D uncertain. V was trimmed by 5 bases and J by 1 base, leaving 14 bases between them. From germline, CDR1 is PRHDT and CDR2 FYEKMQ (reference sequence). The CDR3 covers 15 residues. The CDR3 protein is CASSIEQLRNTEAFF. DNA of the CDR3: TGTGCCAGCAGCATCGAGCAATTGCGGAACACTGAAGCTTTCTTT.

This clonotype came up a few times. The rearrangement links TRBV9 to TRBJ2-2; D gene unclear. The CDR3 is 13 residues long. V was cut by 0 bases and J by 7 bases, with 7 bases left in between. Germline V gene data show CDR1 as SGDLS and CDR2 as YYNGEE. The CDR3 spells CASSVVGIGELFF. The CDR3 DNA reads TGTGCCAGCAGCGTAGTAGGGATCGGGGAGCTGTTTTTT.

This clonotype was observed a handful of times. V and J are TRBV12-3 or TRBV12-4 and TRBJ1-1; 8 bases are a match to TRBD1. The CDR3 runs 13 residues. V dropped 6 bases and J dropped 3; count of bases not matched to a gene: 3. This CDR3 is CASRSRGHTEAFF. The CDR3 DNA reads TGTGCCAGCAGATCCAGGGGGCACACTGAAGCTTTCTTT.

The gene calls are TRBV5-1 and TRBJ2-2, with unresolved D. Trimming pared 0 bases from V and 1 base from J, leaving 7 bases between. The CDR3 contains 15 residues. The germline gives CDR1 SGHRS, CDR2 YFSETQ. In nucleotides, the CDR3 is TGCGCCAGCAGCTTGGGGTATTTGAACACCGGGGAGCTGTTTTTT. Translating gives CASSLGYLNTGELFF. Full variable domain (remainder filled in from reference TRBV5-1 and TRBJ2-2): KAGVTQTPRYLIKTRGQQVTLSCSPISGHRSVSWYQQTPGQGLQFLFEYFSETQRNKGNFPGRFSGRQFSNSRSEMNVSTLELGDSALYLCASSLGYLNTGELFFGEGSRLTVL.